This TCR beta chain was profiled in a study of T cell repertoires and HLA-DP antigens. Notes on this clone: Its antigen remains unknown.

The CDR3 sequence is 15 residues long. Germline CDR1 LNHNV, CDR2 YYDKDF (reference sequence). Unmatched junction bases numbered 8, after V lost 0 bases and J lost 7 bases. Using immunoSEQ multiplex PCR, the repertoire was profiled, and TCRdb retains in-frame clones only, with some absent. The sample records roughly 70,000 clones, around 80% being singletons. This TCR was sampled from a man aged 55 to 70 in good health and CMV-seronegative. The sample comprised CD4+ T cells from PBMCs. The rearrangement joins TRBV15 to TRBJ2-7, with 8 bases identical to TRBD1. This CDR3 is CATSRDLGQGGEQYV. As DNA, the CDR3 is TGTGCCACCAGCAGAGATCTTGGACAGGGTGGGGAGCAGTACGTC.